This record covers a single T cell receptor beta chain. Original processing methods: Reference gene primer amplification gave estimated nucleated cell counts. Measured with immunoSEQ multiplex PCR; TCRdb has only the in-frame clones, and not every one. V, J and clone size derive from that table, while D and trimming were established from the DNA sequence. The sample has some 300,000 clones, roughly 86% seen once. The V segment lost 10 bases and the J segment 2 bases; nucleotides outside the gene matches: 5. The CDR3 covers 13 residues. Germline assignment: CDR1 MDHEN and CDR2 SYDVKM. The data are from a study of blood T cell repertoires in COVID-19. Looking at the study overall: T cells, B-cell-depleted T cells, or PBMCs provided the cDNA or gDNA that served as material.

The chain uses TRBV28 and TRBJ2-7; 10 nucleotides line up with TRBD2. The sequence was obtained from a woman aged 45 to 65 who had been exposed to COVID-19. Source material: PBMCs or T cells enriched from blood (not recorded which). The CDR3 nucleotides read TGTGCCACCTCTAGCGGGAGTCCCTACGAGCAGTACTTC. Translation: CATSSGSPYEQYF.